The 9 T cell receptor beta chains below were found in one sample sequenced in a study of blood T cell repertoires in COVID-19. The protocol was immunoSEQ multiplex PCR, while the TCRdb copy is restricted to in-frame clones and leaves out a portion. This table holds 180,000 or so clones, roughly 88% found once. The sample taken for sequencing was PBMCs or T cells enriched from blood (not recorded which). The receptors were sampled from a middle-aged man with acute COVID-19.

Remarks on this clone: At one boundary the junction diverges from the germline segment, which might be a read error. This chain connects TRBV3-1 (or the pseudogene TRBV3-2) to TRBJ1-6, with D tentatively TRBD1 (6 bases). Germline V gene lookup returns CDR1 LGHDT and CDR2 YNNKEL (reference sequence). The CDR3 is 16 residues long. For the CDR3, the DNA is TGTGCCAGCACCCAAGGGGGGCAGGGATCGAATTCACCCCTCCACTTT. This codes for CASTQGGQGSNSPLHF.

This clone showed up just once. The rearrangement links TRBV28 to TRBJ2-3; TRBD2 aligns across 10 bases. The V gene's germline CDR1 is MDHEN and CDR2 SYDVKM. The CDR3 is made up of 16 amino acids. With V trimmed by 5 bases and J by 4 bases, 9 bases remained unmatched. DNA of the CDR3: TGTGCCAGCAGTCTCCCCAGCGGGAGGGCCGCAGATACGCAGTATTTT. Amino acid sequence: CASSLPSGRAADTQYF.

The V call is TRBV6-5, the J call TRBJ1-2; no reliable D call. The length of the CDR3 is 15 residues. Germline lookup yields CDR1 MNHEY and CDR2 SVGAGI. The germline V and J ends were trimmed by 10 bases and 7 bases, with 25 bases remaining between them. This chain's CDR3 is CATHTDANRGIGYTF. CDR3 nucleotides: TGTGCCACCCATACTGACGCTAATCGAGGTATTGGCTACACCTTC.

V is TRBV7-9 and J is TRBJ1-1, with D possibly TRBD1 on 5 matching bases. This CDR3 has 14 residues. Germline assignment: CDR1 SEHNR and CDR2 FQNEAQ (reference sequence). Trimming shortened V by 8 bases and J by 0 bases, and 13 bases separated the two germline ends. The CDR3 spells CASRPGGVNTEAFF. CDR3 DNA: TGTGCCAGCCGTCCCGGGGGAGTGAACACTGAAGCTTTCTTT.

This chain links TRBV9 with TRBJ1-1; 8 bases match TRBD1. With 2 bases clipped from V and 3 bases from J, the junction kept 9 bases outside the gene matches. Germline CDR1 SGDLS, CDR2 YYNGEE. The CDR3 is made up of 16 amino acids. The CDR3 spells CASSVGPGGLDTEAFF. The CDR3 DNA sequence: TGTGCCAGCAGCGTCGGGCCAGGGGGCCTGGACACTGAAGCTTTCTTT.

V gene TRBV3-1 (or the pseudogene TRBV3-2) combines with J gene TRBJ1-6, with unresolved D. The CDR3 is 15 amino acids. Trimming stripped 0 bases from V and 10 bases from J, with 13 bases between. Germline lookup yields CDR1 LGHDT and CDR2 YNNKEL (reference sequence). This CDR3 reads CASSQDHQAVSPLHF. CDR3 nucleotides: TGTGCCAGCAGCCAAGACCACCAAGCGGTATCACCCCTCCACTTT.

The chain couples TRBV27 to TRBJ1-2; TRBD1 is a possible D gene (5 bases). This CDR3 spans 14 amino acids. Germline-derived CDR1 and CDR2 are MNHEY and SMNVEV (reference sequence). V was shortened by 1 base and J by 5 bases, with 11 bases between the two germline ends. CDR3 loop: CASSLYGHLYGYTF. Here the CDR3 DNA reads TGTGCCAGCAGTTTATATGGACACCTGTATGGCTACACCTTC.

This clone was counted only a few times. The DNA for the CDR3 is TGTGCCAGCAGCGGGACTAGCGGGGGCACCTACAATGAGCAGTTCTTC. It yields the protein CASSGTSGGTYNEQFF. The rearrangement joins TRBV6-2 or TRBV6-3 to TRBJ2-1; 14 bases map to TRBD2. Germline loops: CDR1 MNHEY, CDR2 SVGEGT. V lost 6 bases, J lost 2 bases, and 3 bases stayed unmatched. The CDR3 is 16 amino acids.

J is TRBJ2-4 and V is TRBV5-8; a possible D gene is TRBD2 (5 bases). Per the germline V gene, CDR1 is SGHTS and CDR2 is YDEGEE. The CDR3 extends over 16 amino acids. Trimming cost V 0 bases and J 0 bases, with 10 bases left between them. CDR3 loop: CASSLAGDVAKNIQYF. Written as DNA, the CDR3 is TGTGCCAGCAGCTTGGCCGGGGATGTAGCCAAAAACATTCAGTACTTC.